The 10 T cell receptor beta chains presented below share a single source sample, sequenced in a study of response to subunit inactivated influenza vaccine. TCRdb re-called the RT-PCR reads through MiXCR, storing one row per CDR3 protein. Of 700,000 to 800,000 distinct CDR3 sequences in the sample, approximately 17% were seen once. Source: PBMCs from blood, taken more than 4 days after vaccination. The source is a man in his fifties who received an inactivated influenza vaccine.

This clonotype was observed a handful of times. V is TRBV5-1 and J is TRBJ2-7; TRBD2 aligns across 13 bases. Germline V gives CDR1 SGHRS, CDR2 YFSETQ. V dropped 2 bases and J dropped 5; count of bases not matched to a gene: 7. CDR3 length: 16 amino acids. CDR3 nucleotides: TGCGCCAGCAGCTTAAGTCAGGGACTAGCGGGGAACGAGCAGTACTTC. This encodes CASSLSQGLAGNEQYF.

The chain employs TRBV6-1 and TRBJ2-2; TRBD1 might be the D (6 bases). Trimming stripped 8 bases from V and 4 bases from J, with 14 bases between. The CDR3 is made up of 14 amino acids. Germline V gene lookup returns CDR1 MNHNS and CDR2 SASEGT. The CDR3 sequence is CASGPQGSTGELFF. Here the CDR3 DNA reads TGTGCCAGCGGCCCACAGGGTAGCACCGGGGAGCTGTTTTTT.

This clonotype was detected only a few times. This chain uses TRBV20-1 with TRBJ2-1, with D possibly matching TRBD1 (5 bases). Germline values: CDR1 DFQATT, CDR2 SNEGSKA (reference sequence). The CDR3 has 14 amino acids. Trimming left V 4 bases short and J 5 bases short, with 15 bases between. For the CDR3, the DNA is TGCAGTGCTACTCTAGGGGCAGTAAACAATGAGCAGTTCTTC. Translated: CSATLGAVNNEQFF.

The chain is built from TRBV4-3 and TRBJ2-5, with D possibly called TRBD1 or TRBD2 (6 bases each). CDR3 length: 16 residues. V shed 3 bases and J shed 5 bases, with 19 bases lying between them. Germline V gene lookup returns CDR1 LGHNA and CDR2 YSLEER. In nucleotides, the CDR3 is TGCGCCAGCAGCCAGGGGAATCTCGGGGGCCGGGAGACCCAGTACTTC. It is translated as CASSQGNLGGRETQYF.

Ten or more counts support this clonotype. V gene TRBV5-1 combines with J gene TRBJ2-3; possible D gene TRBD1, 6 bases. This CDR3 region has 13 residues. Trimming removed 0 bases at V and 12 bases at J, with 14 bases between. CDR1 and CDR2 from the germline V gene are SGHRS and YFSETQ. The CDR3: CASSLEVGATQYF. CDR3 bases: TGCGCCAGCAGCTTGGAGGTGGGGGCTACCCAGTATTTT.

This clonotype was counted a few times. The genes are TRBV7-2 and TRBJ2-7, with TRBD1 matching 11 bases. Looked up from germline, CDR1 is SGHTA and CDR2 is FQGNSA. The CDR3 totals 15 residues. Trimming cost V 6 bases and J 6 bases; bases outside gene matches: 10. In DNA, the CDR3 is TGTGCCAGCAGTCGTATCGGACAGGGGGCCTTCGAGCAGTACTTC. It encodes CASSRIGQGAFEQYF.

The chain couples TRBV5-1 to TRBJ2-7, with D perhaps TRBD1 (6 bases). V shed 4 bases and J shed 5 bases, with 22 bases lying between them. The CDR3 totals 16 residues. The V gene's germline CDR1 is SGHRS and CDR2 YFSETQ. CDR3 DNA sequence: TGCGCCAGCAGCGCCACAACAGGGTTCCAGGAAAACGAGCAGTACTTC. This translates into CASSATTGFQENEQYF.

This clonotype has just a few counts. The chain carries TRBV6-2 or TRBV6-3 and TRBJ2-7; possible D gene TRBD2, 5 bases. Germline V gives CDR1 MNHEY, CDR2 SVGEGT. The CDR3 has 14 residues. Trimming took off 4 bases at V and 3 bases at J, with 13 bases between the two ends. The CDR3 region is CASSSTRAVYEQYF. CDR3 DNA sequence: TGTGCCAGCAGTTCCACTAGGGCAGTCTACGAGCAGTACTTC.

The chain combines TRBV18 with TRBJ2-7; 10 bases fit TRBD2. Looked up from germline, CDR1 is KGHSH and CDR2 is LQKENI. J lost 3 bases, V lost 2 bases, and 7 bases had no gene match. The CDR3 is made up of 16 amino acids. CDR3 in amino acids: CASSPGLAALGYEQYF. CDR3 DNA: TGTGCCAGCTCACCAGGACTAGCGGCCCTCGGCTACGAGCAGTACTTC.

This clonotype was seen more than once but under ten times. The chain carries TRBV20-1 and TRBJ2-1, with TRBD2 as a possible D gene (6 bases). The CDR3 contains 19 residues. Between the trimmed V and J ends, which lost 2 bases and 0 bases, there was a span of 23 bases. CDR1 and CDR2 from the germline V gene are DFQATT and SNEGSKA (reference sequence). Here the CDR3 reads CSARSSLGGPKSSYNEQFF. CDR3 nucleotide sequence: TGCAGTGCTAGATCCTCCTTGGGGGGTCCCAAAAGCTCCTACAATGAGCAGTTCTTC.